Following are 25 T cell receptor beta chains from one sample sequenced in a study of CXCR3-negative and CXCR3-positive naive CD8 T cells. cDNA libraries for TRB were generated by 5' RACE incorporating UMI labels. Each CDR3 protein gets one entry in TCRdb, which reprocessed the 5' RACE reads and gives no DNA. The sample spans roughly 40,000 distinct CDR3 sequences; the ten largest clones claim approximately 1.4%. The sample comprised naive CXCR3- CD8+ T cells from blood. Noted subset: CD45RO-CCR7+CD27+CD95- naive CD8+ T cells lacking CXCR3 (TNR3-). Receptors were obtained from a human donor in good health. Some clones in this sample may be carry-over from other donors' samples.

The chain carries TRBV3-1 and TRBJ1-5. CDR1 and CDR2 from the germline V gene are LGHDT and YNNKEL (reference sequence). This CDR3 is 16 amino acids long. The chain's CDR3 is CASSPRGKAYDQPQHF.

CDR3 sequence: CASSLVGTQNTQYF. V usage is TRBV28 and J usage is TRBJ2-3. This CDR3 is 14 amino acids long. Germline CDR1 and CDR2: MDHEN and SYDVKM.

The chain carries TRBV7-6 and TRBJ2-3; TCRdb designates TRBD2, a call that cannot be tested without DNA. Germline V gene sequence: CDR1 SGHVS, CDR2 FNYEAQ. The CDR3 length is 17 residues. The CDR3 protein is CASSPLLAGYSTDTQYF.

The J gene is TRBJ2-7, the V gene TRBV27; the TCRdb D gene call, TRBD2, has no DNA to confirm it. Germline-derived CDR1 and CDR2 are MNHEY and SMNVEV (reference sequence). CDR3 length: 15 residues. CDR3 in amino acids: CASTVVAGATDTQYF.

The V call is TRBV29-1, the J call TRBJ2-3; without DNA, the TCRdb call of TRBD1 cannot be checked. Germline CDR1 and CDR2: SQVTM and ANQGSEA. This CDR3 has 13 amino acids. The CDR3 protein is CSASQGEPDTQYF.

The chain couples TRBV5-6 to TRBJ2-7; without DNA, the TCRdb call of TRBD1 cannot be checked. Looked up from germline, CDR1 is SGHDT and CDR2 is YYEEEE. CDR3 length: 15 amino acids. The CDR3 protein is CASSLGAGGPYEQYF.

The chain uses TRBV6-4 and TRBJ2-7; TCRdb's D call, TRBD1, is unchecked because there is no DNA. The CDR3 sequence is 15 residues long. Germline-derived CDR1 and CDR2 are MRHNA and SNTAGT. This CDR3 reads CASSPGTASYNEQYF.

V is TRBV6-2 or TRBV6-3 and J is TRBJ2-1. Germline V CDR1 and CDR2: MNHEY, SVGEGT. This CDR3 has 15 amino acids. CDR3 amino acids: CASSYSGSSYNEQFF.

The rearrangement links TRBV28 to TRBJ2-7. Germline CDR1 is MDHEN and CDR2 is SYDVKM. This CDR3 spans 13 amino acids. CDR3 sequence: CASSHSLTYEQYF.

V usage is TRBV28 and J usage is TRBJ2-7; TCRdb selects TRBD2, and the lack of DNA leaves this call unchecked. CDR3 size: 15 residues. Germline V gene sequence: CDR1 MDHEN, CDR2 SYDVKM. Here the CDR3 reads CASILSPGNVYEQYF.

The chain is built from TRBV29-1 and TRBJ1-1; TCRdb's assignment of TRBD1 cannot be checked, as there is no DNA. The germline V gene has CDR1 SQVTM and CDR2 ANQGSEA. CDR3 length: 15 residues. CDR3 amino acids: CSVEGVGGENTEAFF. The whole variable domain, remainder taken from reference TRBV29-1 and TRBJ1-1, is SAVISQKPSRDICQRGTSLTIQCQVDSQVTMMFWYRQQPGQSLTLIATANQGSEATYESGFVIDKFPISRPNLTFSTLTVSNMSPEDSSIYLCSVEGVGGENTEAFFGQGTRLTVV.

The gene calls are TRBV25-1 and TRBJ2-1. Germline CDR1 reads MGHDK; CDR2 reads SYGVNS. The CDR3 spans 15 residues. CDR3 amino acids: CASSENGPSYNEQFF.

The chain carries TRBV14 and TRBJ2-3. The CDR3 is made up of 13 amino acids. Looked up from germline, CDR1 is SGHDN and CDR2 is FVKESK. This CDR3 reads CASSQWTADTQYF.

The chain combines TRBV12-3 or TRBV12-4 with TRBJ2-7; TCRdb names TRBD1, which stays unverified in the absence of DNA. CDR3 length: 14 amino acids. The CDR3 region is CASSLSQGLHEQYF.

The gene calls are TRBV7-9 and TRBJ2-5. This CDR3 is built from 15 residues. Germline V gene sequence: CDR1 SEHNR, CDR2 FQNEAQ (reference sequence). The CDR3 spells CASSHEYLYQETQYF.

The chain links TRBV15 to TRBJ2-7. The germline CDR1 and CDR2 sequences are LNHNV and YYDKDF (reference sequence). The CDR3 loop spans 14 amino acids. The CDR3 loop is CATSRVSSSYEQYF.

The rearrangement uses TRBV12-3 or TRBV12-4 and TRBJ2-3. The CDR3 is 11 residues long. Here the CDR3 reads CASSFSNTQYF.

The genes are TRBV7-8 and TRBJ2-1; the D call of TRBD1 rests on TCRdb alone, since no DNA is present to check it. Germline V lookup: CDR1 SGHVS, CDR2 FQNEAQ. This CDR3 spans 15 amino acids. CDR3 region: CASSFQRGPHNEQFF.

The rearrangement joins TRBV5-4 to TRBJ2-1; the TRBD1 assignment by TCRdb is unverifiable without DNA. Germline V gene lookup returns CDR1 SGHNT and CDR2 YYREEE (reference sequence). The CDR3 totals 14 residues. The chain's CDR3 is CASTQPLTGNEQFF.

V usage is TRBV15 and J usage is TRBJ2-7. CDR3 length: 13 residues. Germline V lookup: CDR1 LNHNV, CDR2 YYDKDF (reference sequence). CDR3 region: CATSSRQAYEQYF. Together with reference TRBV15 and TRBJ2-7, the CDR3 gives the full variable domain: DAMVIQNPRYQVTQFGKPVTLSCSQTLNHNVMYWYQQKSSQAPKLLFHYYDKDFNNEADTPDNFQSRRPNTSFCFLDIRSPGLGDTAMYLCATSSRQAYEQYFGPGTRLTVT.

J is TRBJ2-3 and V is TRBV5-1. The CDR3 totals 15 residues. Germline assignment: CDR1 SGHRS and CDR2 YFSETQ. CDR3 sequence: CASSLPRPVTDTQYF.

The rearrangement uses TRBV10-3 and TRBJ2-5; as DNA is missing, the TRBD1 call by TCRdb cannot be tested. CDR3 length equals 15 residues. The germline V gene encodes CDR1 ENHRY and CDR2 SYGVKD. The CDR3: CAISAAGRGQETQYF.

By frequency, this clonotype registers medium-sized. The chain is built from TRBV29-1 and TRBJ2-5; as DNA is missing, the TRBD1 call by TCRdb cannot be tested. Germline CDR1 and CDR2: SQVTM and ANQGSEA. This CDR3 contains 16 residues. The CDR3 is CSVFYRDRGGQETQYF.

The chain is built from TRBV19 and TRBJ1-1; the D call of TRBD1 rests on TCRdb alone, since no DNA is present to check it. Germline V gene sequence: CDR1 LNHDA, CDR2 SQIVND (reference sequence). The CDR3 is 15 amino acids. CDR3 protein: CASSTPSGGNTEAFF.

V is TRBV4-3 and J is TRBJ2-7. The CDR3 loop spans 14 amino acids. The germline CDR1 and CDR2 sequences are LGHNA and YSLEER. CDR3: CASSQDATRREQYF.